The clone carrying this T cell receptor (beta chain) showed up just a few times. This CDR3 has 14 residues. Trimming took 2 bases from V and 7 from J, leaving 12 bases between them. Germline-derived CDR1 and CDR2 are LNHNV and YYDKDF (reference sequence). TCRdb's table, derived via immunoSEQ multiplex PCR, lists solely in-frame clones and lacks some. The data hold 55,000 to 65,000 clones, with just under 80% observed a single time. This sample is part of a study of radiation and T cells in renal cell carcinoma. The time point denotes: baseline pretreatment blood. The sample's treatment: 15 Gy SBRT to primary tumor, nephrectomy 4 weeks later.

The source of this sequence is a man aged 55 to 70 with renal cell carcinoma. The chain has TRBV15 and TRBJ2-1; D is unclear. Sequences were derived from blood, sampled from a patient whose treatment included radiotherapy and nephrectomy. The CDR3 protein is CATSRTSKGNEQFF. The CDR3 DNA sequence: TGTGCCACCAGCAGAACCAGTAAGGGAAATGAGCAGTTCTTC.